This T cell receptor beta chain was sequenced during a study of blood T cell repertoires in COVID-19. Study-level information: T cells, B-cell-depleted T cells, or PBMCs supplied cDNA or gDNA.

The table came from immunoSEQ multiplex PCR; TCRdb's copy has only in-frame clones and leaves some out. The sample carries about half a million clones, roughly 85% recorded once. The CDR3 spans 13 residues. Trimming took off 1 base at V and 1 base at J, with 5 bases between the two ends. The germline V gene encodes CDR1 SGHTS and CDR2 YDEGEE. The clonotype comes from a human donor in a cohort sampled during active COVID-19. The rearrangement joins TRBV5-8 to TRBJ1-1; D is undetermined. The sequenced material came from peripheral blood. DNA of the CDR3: TGTGCCAGCAGCTTGACAAGGAACACTGAAGCTTTCTTT. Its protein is CASSLTRNTEAFF.